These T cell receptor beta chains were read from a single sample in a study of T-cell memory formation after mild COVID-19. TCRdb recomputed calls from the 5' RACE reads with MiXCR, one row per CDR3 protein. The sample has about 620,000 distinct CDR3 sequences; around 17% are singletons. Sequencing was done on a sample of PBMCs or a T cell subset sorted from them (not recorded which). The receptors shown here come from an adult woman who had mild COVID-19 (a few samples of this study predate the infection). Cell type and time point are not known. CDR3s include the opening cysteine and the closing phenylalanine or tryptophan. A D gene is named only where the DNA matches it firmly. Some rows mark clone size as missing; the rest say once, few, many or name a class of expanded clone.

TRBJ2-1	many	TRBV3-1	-	CAALGGGNEQFF	TGCGCTGCCCTAGGAGGCGGGAATGAGCAGTTCTTC
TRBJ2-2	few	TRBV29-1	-	CSAMANTGELFF	TGCAGCGCGATGGCTAACACCGGGGAGCTGTTTTTT
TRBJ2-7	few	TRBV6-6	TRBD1	CASRGQGTSYEQYF	TGTGCCAGCAGAGGACAGGGAACCTCCTACGAGCAGTACTTC
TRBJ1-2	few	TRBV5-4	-	CASSLDGSYVNGYTF	TGTGCCAGCAGCTTGGATGGGTCCTATGTCAATGGCTACACCTTC
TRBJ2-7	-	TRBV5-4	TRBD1	CASRSLPGQGWYEQYF	TGTGCCAGCAGGTCACTTCCGGGACAGGGGTGGTACGAGCAGTACTTC
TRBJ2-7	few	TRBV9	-	CASSPGDAPYEQYF	TGTGCCAGCAGCCCGGGGGACGCCCCCTACGAGCAGTACTTC
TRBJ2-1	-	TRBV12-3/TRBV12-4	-	CASSLKASGTGSFF	TGTGCCAGCAGTTTAAAGGCATCAGGAACAGGGTCGTTCTTC
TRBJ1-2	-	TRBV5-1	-	CASSPSGVVNYGYTF	TGCGCCAGCAGCCCTAGCGGGGTTGTCAACTATGGCTACACCTTC
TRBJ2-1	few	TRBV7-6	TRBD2	CASSPGSSGSSYNEQFF	TGTGCCAGCAGCCCCGGGAGTAGCGGGAGCTCCTACAATGAGCAGTTCTTC
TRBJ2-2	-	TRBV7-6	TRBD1	CASSSGTEPSGELFF	TGTGCCAGCAGCTCCGGGACAGAGCCTTCTGGGGAGCTGTTTTTT
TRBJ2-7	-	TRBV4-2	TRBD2	CASSQALADSSYEQYF	TGTGCCAGCAGCCAAGCCCTAGCGGATAGCTCCTACGAGCAGTACTTC
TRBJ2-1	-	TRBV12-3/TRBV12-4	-	CASSLGSDRQFF	TGTGCCAGCAGTTTGGGGTCCGACCGGCAGTTCTTC